The clone carrying this TCR beta chain has a count of ten or more. What it recognizes is unknown. The sample originates from a study of CD8 T cells in ankylosing spondylitis. Construction of TCR beta libraries was performed using quantitative 5'-RACE with molecular barcodes. TCRdb itself ran the 5' RACE reads through MiXCR, one entry per CDR3 protein. The top ten hold 6% to 8.5% of the sample, which has 200,000 to 250,000 distinct CDR3 sequences, around 10% seen once. Germline CDR1 and CDR2: DFQATT and SNEGSKA (reference sequence). V shed 3 bases and J shed 3 bases, with 12 bases lying between them. This CDR3 is built from 14 residues. General study points: Apparently characteristic of ankylosing spondylitis blood was a TCR beta motif (under ten highly homologous variants). Reported data indicate significant enrichment of disease-linked clones within matched ankylosing spondylitis synovial fluid.

The rearrangement uses TRBV20-1 and TRBJ1-5; unclear D gene. Input material: blood, either unsorted or a sorted T cell fraction (not recorded which). The TCR sequence derives from a male donor with ankylosing spondylitis or in good health (not recorded which). The CDR3 is CSASRLGANQPQHF. As DNA, the CDR3 is TGCAGTGCTAGTAGGTTAGGTGCCAATCAGCCCCAGCATTTT.